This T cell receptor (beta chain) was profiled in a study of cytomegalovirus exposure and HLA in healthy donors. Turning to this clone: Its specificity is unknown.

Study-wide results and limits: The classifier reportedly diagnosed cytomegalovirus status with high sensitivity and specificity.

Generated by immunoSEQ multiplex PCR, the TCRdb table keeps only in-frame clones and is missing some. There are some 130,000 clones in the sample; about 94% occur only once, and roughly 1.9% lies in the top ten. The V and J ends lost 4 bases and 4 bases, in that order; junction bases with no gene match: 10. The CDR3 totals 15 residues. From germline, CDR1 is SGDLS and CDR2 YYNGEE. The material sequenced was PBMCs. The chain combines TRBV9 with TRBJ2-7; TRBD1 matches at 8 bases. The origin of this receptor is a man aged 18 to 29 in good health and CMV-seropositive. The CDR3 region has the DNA TGTGCCAGCAGCCCTGATCCGGGACAGGTATACGAGCAGTACTTC. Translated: CASSPDPGQVYEQYF.